One and the same sample provided the 32 T cell receptor beta chains below, sequenced in a study of T cell repertoires and HLA-DP antigens. These receptors lack a known antigen. Measured with immunoSEQ multiplex PCR; TCRdb has only the in-frame clones, and not every one. The sample carries 75,000 to 90,000 clones, more than 75% recorded once. Material: CD4+ T cells from PBMCs. The receptor set was obtained from a middle-aged man in good health and CMV-seronegative.

The rearrangement joins TRBV9 to TRBJ2-6, with D tentatively TRBD2 (5 bases). The CDR3 sequence is 21 residues long. The germline V and J ends were trimmed by 3 bases and 0 bases, with 25 bases remaining between them. Germline-derived CDR1 and CDR2 are SGDLS and YYNGEE. CDR3 DNA sequence: TGTGCCAGCAGCGACCGGGAAGGGAATATCCTCTCCTCCTCTGGGGCCAACGTCCTGACTTTC. Residues: CASSDREGNILSSSGANVLTF.

The chain uses TRBV27 and TRBJ1-1; D possibly corresponds to TRBD1 (5 bases). The CDR3 totals 11 residues. CDR1 is MNHEY, CDR2 SMNVEV, per germline (reference sequence). V shed 6 bases and J shed 8 bases, with 10 bases lying between them. The CDR3 spells CASSGRAEAFF. CDR3 coding DNA: TGTGCCAGCAGCGGCAGGGCAGAAGCTTTCTTT.

This sequence joins TRBV7-2 and TRBJ2-7, with D possibly being TRBD1 or TRBD2 (5 bases each). The germline V and J ends were trimmed by 3 bases and 3 bases, with 12 bases remaining between them. Per germline, CDR1 SGHTA and CDR2 FQGNSA. This CDR3 region has 14 residues. The CDR3: CASSLWGRSYEQYF. CDR3 sequence (DNA): TGTGCCAGCAGCTTGTGGGGACGGAGCTACGAGCAGTACTTC.

This clone showed up just a few times. The CDR3 sequence is CASSYPNEQYF. The CDR3 nucleotides are TGTGCCAGCAGTTACCCCAACGAGCAGTACTTC. This chain joins TRBV6-6 and TRBJ2-7; no reliable D call. The CDR3 sequence is 11 residues long. V lost 2 bases to trimming and J lost 5 bases, with 4 bases between them. In germline, CDR1 is MNHNY, CDR2 SVGAGI (reference sequence).

The gene calls are TRBV5-4 and TRBJ2-1; 9 bases map to TRBD2. From germline, CDR1 is SGHNT and CDR2 YYREEE (reference sequence). The CDR3 sequence is 17 residues long. V dropped 2 bases and J dropped 6; count of bases not matched to a gene: 12. The CDR3 spells CASSFPPGREGSNEQFF. CDR3 nucleotides: TGTGCCAGCAGCTTCCCCCCGGGGCGGGAGGGCTCCAATGAGCAGTTCTTC.

CDR3 loop: CASSPGTPYNEQFF. The CDR3 DNA sequence: TGCGCCAGCAGCCCCGGGACTCCCTACAATGAGCAGTTCTTC. V usage is TRBV5-1 and J usage is TRBJ2-1, with TRBD2 as a possible D gene (6 bases). The CDR3 covers 14 residues. Trimming removed 4 bases from V and 2 bases from J, with 10 bases in between. Germline-derived CDR1 and CDR2 are SGHRS and YFSETQ.

This chain uses TRBV6-5 with TRBJ1-2, with D possibly being TRBD1 (5 bases). Trimming removed 6 bases at V and 4 bases at J, with 12 bases between. CDR3 length: 13 amino acids. The V gene's germline CDR1 is MNHEY and CDR2 SVGAGI. Written as DNA, the CDR3 is TGTGCCAGCAGGGACGGGGGTGTCTATGGCTACACCTTC. Translated: CASRDGGVYGYTF.

The J gene is TRBJ1-5, the V gene TRBV30, with D possibly TRBD1 on 6 matching bases. The CDR3 sequence is 14 residues long. Trimming left V 5 bases short and J 0 bases short, with 11 bases between. Germline V gives CDR1 GTSNPN, CDR2 SVGIG (reference sequence). CDR3 bases: TGTGCCTGGGTGGACAGTAATAGCAATCAGCCCCAGCATTTT. It yields the protein CAWVDSNSNQPQHF.

The rearrangement uses TRBV9 and TRBJ2-7, with 11 bases identical to TRBD2. CDR3 length: 13 residues. The ends lost 0 bases at V and 9 bases at J; junction bases unmatched: 2. The germline gives CDR1 SGDLS, CDR2 YYNGEE. The DNA for the CDR3 is TGTGCCAGCAGCGTAGAACTAGCGGGAGTGCAGTACTTC. Protein product: CASSVELAGVQYF.

V usage is TRBV7-9 and J usage is TRBJ2-5; D perhaps matches TRBD1 (6 bases). The CDR3 consists of 15 residues. Germline CDR1 reads SEHNR; CDR2 reads FQNEAQ (reference sequence). Deletions cut 5 bases from V and 1 base from J, with 14 bases between. CDR3 loop: CASSPEGTLQETQYF. As DNA, the CDR3 is TGTGCCAGCAGCCCTGAGGGGACACTCCAAGAGACCCAGTACTTC. Full variable domain (rest looked up from reference TRBV7-9 and TRBJ2-5): DTGVSQNPRHKITKRGQNVTFRCDPISEHNRLYWYRQTLGQGPEFLTYFQNEAQLEKSRLLSDRFSAERPKGSFSTLEIQRTEQGDSAMYLCASSPEGTLQETQYFGPGTRLLVL.

The rearrangement links TRBV6-5 to TRBJ1-5; TRBD1 might be the D (6 bases). The germline gives CDR1 MNHEY, CDR2 SVGAGI. There are 16 residues in the CDR3. V gave up 0 bases and J gave up 2 bases, with 11 bases separating them. CDR3 sequence (DNA): TGTGCCAGCAGTTACTCGTCCAGGGGCGGCAATCAGCCCCAGCATTTT. This sequence encodes CASSYSSRGGNQPQHF.

The J gene is TRBJ1-4, the V gene TRBV5-1, with D tentatively TRBD1 (5 bases). CDR3 length equals 14 residues. V lost 4 bases to trimming and J lost 6 bases, with 13 bases between them. Germline loops: CDR1 SGHRS, CDR2 YFSETQ. CDR3 sequence reads: CASSPGGLDEKLFF. Here the CDR3 DNA reads TGCGCCAGCAGCCCGGGGGGTTTGGATGAAAAACTGTTTTTT.

The chain is built from TRBV6-6 and TRBJ1-2; 7 bases line up with TRBD1. The CDR3 runs to 14 residues. The V gene end was trimmed by 4 bases and the J gene end by 8 bases; junction bases not matched to a gene: 10. Germline CDR1 reads MNHNY; CDR2 reads SVGAGI (reference sequence). The CDR3 coding sequence is TGTGCCAGCAGTTCCAGACAGGGCTCCGCGGGCTACACCTTC. Residues: CASSSRQGSAGYTF.

This clone was counted between two and nine times. This rearrangement joins TRBV20-1 to TRBJ1-1; D is perhaps TRBD1 (6 bases). The ends were cut back, 6 bases at V and 8 bases at J, with 13 bases in the middle. The CDR3 loop spans 11 amino acids. Germline lookup yields CDR1 DFQATT and CDR2 SNEGSKA (reference sequence). CDR3 coding DNA: TGCAGTGCGAAAGAGGACAGCGAAGCTTTCTTT. Its translation is CSAKEDSEAFF.

This rearrangement joins TRBV19 to TRBJ2-1; no clear D. Looked up from germline, CDR1 is LNHDA and CDR2 is SQIVND (reference sequence). The V gene lost 1 base and the J gene lost 8 bases, with 15 bases spanning the gap. The CDR3 runs 15 residues. CDR3 nucleotides: TGTGCCAGTAGTATAGGGGTTAAGCCTTCCCATGAGCAGTTCTTC. Translation: CASSIGVKPSHEQFF.

This clone has a handful of counts. The chain carries TRBV6-5 and TRBJ2-1; D may be TRBD2 (5 bases). Trimming shortened V by 2 bases and J by 6 bases, and 17 bases separated the two germline ends. Per the germline V gene, CDR1 is MNHEY and CDR2 is SVGAGI. The CDR3 loop spans 16 amino acids. CDR3 nucleotide sequence: TGTGCCAGCAGTTACGTCTTACTAGGCCGACCCAATGAGCAGTTCTTC. Translated, it gives CASSYVLLGRPNEQFF.

This clone was seen once. The V call is TRBV6-4, the J call TRBJ2-1, with 11 bases matching TRBD2. Germline V gene sequence: CDR1 MRHNA, CDR2 SNTAGT. CDR3 length equals 16 residues. V was pared by 4 bases and J by 7 bases, with 9 bases of the junction left unmatched. CDR3 sequence reads: CASSATSGTLGNEQFF. The CDR3 DNA reads TGTGCCAGCAGTGCGACTAGCGGGACCCTGGGGAATGAGCAGTTCTTC.

This clone was counted only a few times. Here the CDR3 reads CASSSDRGNYGYTF. The CDR3 DNA is TGTGCCAGCAGCTCCGACAGGGGGAACTATGGCTACACCTTC. This sequence joins TRBV5-6 and TRBJ1-2; 9 positions agree with TRBD1. Germline loops: CDR1 SGHDT, CDR2 YYEEEE. J was trimmed by 2 bases and V by 3 bases; bases with no gene match: 2. The length of the CDR3 is 14 residues.

This clone was observed a single time. The chain has TRBV19 and TRBJ2-1, with 12 bases that match TRBD2. The CDR3 consists of 17 residues. The V gene's germline CDR1 is LNHDA and CDR2 SQIVND (reference sequence). Trimming cost V 4 bases and J 7 bases; bases outside gene matches: 11. The CDR3 region is CASSRGTSGPPGNEQFF. The CDR3 nucleotides read TGTGCCAGTAGTAGGGGGACTAGCGGGCCGCCCGGAAATGAGCAGTTCTTC.

V usage is TRBV5-1 and J usage is TRBJ2-1; 7 nucleotides agree with TRBD2. Germline CDR1 and CDR2: SGHRS and YFSETQ. This CDR3 contains 17 residues. Losses at the gene ends were 3 bases for V and 8 bases for J; bases not matched to a gene: 17. The CDR3 here is CASSSEWRREGRDEQFF. CDR3 bases: TGCGCCAGCAGCTCCGAGTGGAGGAGGGAGGGCCGGGATGAGCAGTTCTTC.

This chain uses TRBV7-2 with TRBJ2-1, with D unclear. The V gene lost 1 base and the J gene lost 11 bases, with 9 bases spanning the gap. The CDR3 runs 12 residues. Germline CDR1 reads SGHTA; CDR2 reads FQGNSA. CDR3 coding DNA: TGTGCCAGCAGCTTAGTCGTTCACCAGCAGTTCTTC. Encoded protein: CASSLVVHQQFF.

The sample holds a few counts of this clone. V and J are TRBV4-1 and TRBJ1-1; 8 bases are shared with TRBD1. CDR1 MGHRA and CDR2 YSYEKL come from the germline V gene. Trimming at V came to 4 bases and at J to 1 base, leaving 5 bases not matched to a gene. The CDR3 consists of 15 residues. The CDR3 sequence is CASSPFGQGNTEAFF. The CDR3 coding sequence is TGCGCCAGCAGCCCGTTTGGACAGGGGAACACTGAAGCTTTCTTT.

The chain joins TRBV6-5 to TRBJ1-2; TRBD1 matches 8 bases. The CDR3 is made up of 15 amino acids. V dropped 4 bases and J dropped 2; count of bases not matched to a gene: 6. Germline loops: CDR1 MNHEY, CDR2 SVGAGI. The CDR3 coding sequence is TGTGCCAGCAGTTCACAGGGGGGCAGGAACTATGGCTACACCTTC. Its protein is CASSSQGGRNYGYTF.

The chain is built from TRBV21-1 and TRBJ1-5. TRBV21-1 is an annotated pseudogene. The CDR3 has 19 amino acids. CDR3 in amino acids: CASSNKVAEITYSNQPQHF. The CDR3 nucleotides read TGTGCCAGCAGCAACAAGGTAGCAGAAATTACCTATAGCAATCAGCCCCAGCATTTT.

Written as DNA, the CDR3 is TGTGCCAGCAGGGGCAATGAGCAGTTCTTC. This gives the protein CASRGNEQFF. The chain couples TRBV6-5 to TRBJ2-1; D gene uncertain. Germline values: CDR1 MNHEY, CDR2 SVGAGI. V shed 6 bases and J shed 6 bases, with 3 bases lying between them. CDR3 size: 10 residues.

The rearrangement uses TRBV6-5 and TRBJ2-1; 10 positions agree with TRBD2. Trimming at V came to 5 bases and at J to 7 bases, leaving 8 bases not matched to a gene. The CDR3 has 15 amino acids. The germline CDR1 and CDR2 sequences are MNHEY and SVGAGI. The CDR3 bases are TGTGCCAGCAGTCGGAGCGGGAGGGCCGTAAATGAGCAGTTCTTC. This sequence encodes CASSRSGRAVNEQFF.

A word on this clone: Other DNA variants within this sample encode the same CDR3. CDR3 protein: CASSLVAGSNTGELFF. CDR3 nucleotides: TGTGCCAGCAGCTTAGTAGCCGGATCGAACACCGGGGAGCTGTTTTTT. The chain links TRBV7-2 to TRBJ2-2, with D uncertain. The germline V and J ends were trimmed by 1 base and 0 bases, with 9 bases remaining between them. There are 16 residues in the CDR3. Germline V gene sequence: CDR1 SGHTA, CDR2 FQGNSA.

The rearrangement links TRBV5-1 to TRBJ2-7; D ambiguous. CDR3 length equals 14 residues. The germline gives CDR1 SGHRS, CDR2 YFSETQ. V lost 0 bases to trimming and J lost 2 bases, with 9 bases between them. DNA of the CDR3: TGCGCCAGCAGCTTGGGTTACCCCCCCTACGAGCAGTACTTC. Translated, it gives CASSLGYPPYEQYF.

The chain recombines TRBV7-6 with TRBJ2-5, with 7 bases aligning to TRBD2. Germline V gene sequence: CDR1 SGHVS, CDR2 FNYEAQ. The CDR3 covers 17 residues. After removal of 5 bases from V and 4 bases from J, the junction contained 16 bases not matched to a gene. This CDR3 is CASSPRGGRRWRETQYF. The CDR3, as DNA: TGTGCCAGCAGCCCCCGCGGGGGACGTCGATGGCGAGAGACCCAGTACTTC.

V is TRBV19 and J is TRBJ2-6; a possible D gene is TRBD2 (5 bases). CDR1 and CDR2 (germline): LNHDA, SQIVND (reference sequence). The length of the CDR3 is 17 residues. The ends were cut back, 1 base at V and 0 bases at J, with 10 bases in the middle. For the CDR3, the DNA is TGTGCCAGTAGTATAGGGCCGACTATCTCTGGGGCCAACGTCCTGACTTTC. Amino acid sequence: CASSIGPTISGANVLTF.

J is TRBJ2-7 and V is TRBV7-2, with D perhaps matching TRBD2 (6 bases). The CDR3 length is 15 residues. V lost 1 base and J 5 bases, leaving 15 bases between the germline ends. Germline-derived CDR1 and CDR2 are SGHTA and FQGNSA. The CDR3 sequence is CASSLVGDSTHEQYF. In DNA, the CDR3 is TGTGCCAGCAGCTTAGTTGGGGACTCCACCCACGAGCAGTACTTC.

The rearrangement joins TRBV19 to TRBJ2-7; the match to TRBD2 covers 11 bases. After removal of 3 bases from V and 4 bases from J, the junction contained 5 bases not matched to a gene. Germline values: CDR1 LNHDA, CDR2 SQIVND (reference sequence). The CDR3 extends over 15 amino acids. CDR3 sequence reads: CASSILAGGSYEQYF. In nucleotides, the CDR3 is TGTGCCAGTAGTATCCTAGCGGGAGGATCTTACGAGCAGTACTTC.